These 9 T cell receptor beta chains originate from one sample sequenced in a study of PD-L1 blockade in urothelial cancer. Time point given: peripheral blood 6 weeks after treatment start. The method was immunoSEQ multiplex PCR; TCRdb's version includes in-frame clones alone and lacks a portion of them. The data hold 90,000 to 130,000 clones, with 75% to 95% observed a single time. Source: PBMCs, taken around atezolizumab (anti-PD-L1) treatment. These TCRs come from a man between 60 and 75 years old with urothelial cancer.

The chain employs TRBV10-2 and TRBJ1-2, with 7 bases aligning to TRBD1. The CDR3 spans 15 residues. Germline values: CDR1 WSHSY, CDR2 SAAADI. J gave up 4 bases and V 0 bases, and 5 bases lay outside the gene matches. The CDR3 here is CASSESIGTVYGYTF. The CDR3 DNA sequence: TGCGCCAGCAGTGAGTCGATTGGGACAGTCTATGGCTACACCTTC.

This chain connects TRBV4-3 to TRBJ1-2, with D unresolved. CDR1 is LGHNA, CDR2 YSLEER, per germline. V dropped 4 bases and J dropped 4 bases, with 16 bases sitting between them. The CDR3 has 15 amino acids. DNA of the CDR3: TGCGCCAGCAGCCCCATCGGAGAGGGCGTCTATGGCTACACCTTC. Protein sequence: CASSPIGEGVYGYTF.

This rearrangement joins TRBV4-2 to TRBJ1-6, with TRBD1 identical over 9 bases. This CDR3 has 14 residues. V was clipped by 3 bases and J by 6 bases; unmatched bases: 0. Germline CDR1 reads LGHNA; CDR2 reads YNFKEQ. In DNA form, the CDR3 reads TGTGCCAGCAGCCAGGACAGGGGTAATTCACCCCTCCACTTT. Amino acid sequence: CASSQDRGNSPLHF.

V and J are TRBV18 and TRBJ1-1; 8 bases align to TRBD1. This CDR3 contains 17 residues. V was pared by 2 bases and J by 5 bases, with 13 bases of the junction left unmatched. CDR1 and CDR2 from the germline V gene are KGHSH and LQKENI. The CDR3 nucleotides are TGTGCCAGCTCACCAATGGGGCAGGGGGCCTTGAGGACTGAAGCTTTCTTT. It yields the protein CASSPMGQGALRTEAFF.

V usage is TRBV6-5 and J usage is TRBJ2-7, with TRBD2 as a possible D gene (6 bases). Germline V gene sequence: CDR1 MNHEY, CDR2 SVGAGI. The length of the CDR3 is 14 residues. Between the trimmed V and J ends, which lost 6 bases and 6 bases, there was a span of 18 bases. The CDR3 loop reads CASRPRPGESEQYF. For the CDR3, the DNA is TGTGCCAGCAGACCGAGGCCGGGAGAAAGCGAGCAGTACTTC.

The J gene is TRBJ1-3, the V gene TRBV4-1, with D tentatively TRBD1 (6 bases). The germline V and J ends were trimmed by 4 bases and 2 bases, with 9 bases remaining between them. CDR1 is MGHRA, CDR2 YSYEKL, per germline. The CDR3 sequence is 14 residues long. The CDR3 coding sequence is TGCGCCAGCAGCCCGACAGGAACTGGAAACACCATATATTTT. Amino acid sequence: CASSPTGTGNTIYF.

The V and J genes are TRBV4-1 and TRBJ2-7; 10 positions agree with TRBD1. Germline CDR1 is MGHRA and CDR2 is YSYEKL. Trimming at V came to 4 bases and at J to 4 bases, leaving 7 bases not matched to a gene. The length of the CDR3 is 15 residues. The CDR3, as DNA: TGCGCCAGCAGCCTGCGACAGGGGGCACAATACGAGCAGTACTTC. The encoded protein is CASSLRQGAQYEQYF.

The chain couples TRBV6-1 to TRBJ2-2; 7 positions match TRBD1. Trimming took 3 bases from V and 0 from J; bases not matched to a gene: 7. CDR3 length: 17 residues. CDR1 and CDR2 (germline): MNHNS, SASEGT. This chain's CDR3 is CASSDPARGTNTGELFF. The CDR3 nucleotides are TGTGCCAGCAGTGACCCGGCCAGGGGGACGAACACCGGGGAGCTGTTTTTT.

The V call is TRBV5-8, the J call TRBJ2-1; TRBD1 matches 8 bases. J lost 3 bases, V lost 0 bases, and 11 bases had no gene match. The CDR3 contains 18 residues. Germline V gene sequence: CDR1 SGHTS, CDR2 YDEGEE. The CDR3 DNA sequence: TGTGCCAGCAGCTTGGGGGACGGACAGGGCTTCGTCTACAATGAGCAGTTCTTC. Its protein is CASSLGDGQGFVYNEQFF.